What follows is one TCR beta chain and its context. What antigen it recognizes has not been identified. No much larger clone exists at a distance of one base, and base qualities are not known. CDR1 and CDR2 were assigned from the germline V gene as SGHAT and FQNNGV. The CDR3 covers 14 residues, taking in both the cysteine and the phenylalanine. Only CDR3 DNA is held: 42 bases, read in frame from base 1. The junction carries 15 bases between V and J, which are trimmed by 0 bases and 9 bases respectively. The sample belongs to a study of PD-L1 blockade in urothelial cancer (dated by TCRdb to the late 2010s). For context, the study as a whole: Every patient began therapy in about 2014 and was given atezolizumab 1,200 mg intravenously every 3 weeks. About 90% of the roughly 30 patients were males with bladder-origin urothelial cancer, and 18 of 29 reported a prior smoking history. An ECOG performance status of 0 or 1 was recorded for the patients, and 0 to 3 prior chemotherapy regimens had been received by the patients. Blood samples were analyzed at 3 weeks after treatment start (second dose) and at 6 weeks after treatment start. Blood samples gave median yields of around 150,000 T cells and 82,636 unique TCRs, along with a median clonality of 0.080. An exploratory multi-omic analysis was conducted of the somatic, immune and clinical correlates of response to PD-L1 blockade with atezolizumab in urothelial cancer. Pretreatment tumor samples and matched peripheral blood, collected serially before and after atezolizumab treatment, underwent TCR sequencing. Progression-free survival longer than 6 months counted as durable clinical benefit, and TCR features were additionally tested against both progression-free and overall survival. In the same patients, pretreatment tumors underwent whole exome sequencing and RNA sequencing in addition to TCR sequencing. Durable clinical benefit was achieved by nine patients and was not achieved by 20 patients. Approximately 30 patients had pretreatment blood TCR-seq, some 24 had at least one posttreatment blood collection, and some 24 had tumor TCR-seq.

What the study reported, not specific to this receptor: Patients with durable benefit showed greater expansion of tumor-associated TCR clones in peripheral blood 3 weeks after starting treatment (n of about 20, p = 0.022). Small sample size (n of about 30) and many exploratory analyses mean the results are intended to be hypothesis-generating. Improved progression-free and overall survival was found to be associated with pretreatment peripheral blood TCR clonality below the median.

What this sample's time point label stands for: pretreatment peripheral blood. A total of roughly 31 patients with locally advanced or metastatic urothelial carcinoma, treated at Memorial Sloan Kettering on a trial protocol, made up the cohort. Peripheral blood mononuclear cells were collected pretreatment and during treatment, with between 1 and 8 total time points per patient. The Qiagen DNeasy Blood extraction kit was used to purify genomic DNA from total PBMCs and tumor samples. PBMCs were collected pretreatment and during treatment, and were isolated and stored as previously described. To estimate absolute template abundance from read counts, synthetic TCR analog templates were spiked into each PCR. TCRbeta CDR3 regions were amplified from genomic DNA with bias-controlled V and J gene primers using the immunoSEQ assay. Rearranged TCRbeta segments were sequenced at approximately 20X coverage. The authors' pipeline ran thus. Clustering was used to correct sequencing errors, and CDR3s were annotated against IMGT so that V, D and J genes could be assigned. Out-of-frame and stop-codon sequences were excluded, and only productive TCRbeta rearrangements were used in downstream analyses. Clonality was computed as one minus Shannon entropy normalized by the log of the number of unique productive sequences. Clones differing between time points or between blood and tumor were identified by Fisher's exact test with Benjamini-Hochberg correction at adjusted p below 0.01. TCRdb limited this immuneACCESS table to in-frame rearrangements with V and J called. A share of clones is missing; checked studies link under half to unresolved V genes, and the rest is unexplained. The V and J calls and clone size come from that table; D and trimming were worked out from the DNA. The sample has about 86,000 clones on record, over 75% of them singletons. In total, the top ten clones hold 13% to 15% of the sample.

The sample was PBMCs, taken around atezolizumab (anti-PD-L1) treatment. This receptor was obtained from a man between 60 and 75 years old with urothelial cancer. The chain employs TRBV11-2 and TRBJ2-7; the D gene is possibly TRBD2, with 7 bases matching. The CDR3 reads as follows: CASSLDRGPGGQYF. Here is the DNA: TGTGCCAGCAGCTTAGACCGGGGGCCGGGAGGGCAGTACTTC.